The 10 T cell receptor beta chains presented below share a single source sample, sequenced in a study of blood T cells in healthy people across ages. For the second PCR, which ran for about 6 to 11 cycles, a sample-barcoded 5' primer and a J-beta primer mix were used. TCRdb reprocessed the 5' RACE reads with MiXCR, giving one entry per CDR3 protein. The sample records over 1,200,000 distinct CDR3 sequences, roughly 64% being singletons. Sequencing input: blood. Receptors were obtained from a man aged 18 to 35 in good health.

The V and J genes are TRBV7-8 and TRBJ2-7; D tentatively reads TRBD1 or TRBD2 (5 bases each). Between the trimmed V and J ends, which lost 3 bases and 3 bases, there was a span of 12 bases. The CDR3 length is 14 residues. Germline V CDR1 and CDR2: SGHVS, FQNEAQ. This CDR3 reads CASSFRDALYEQYF. The CDR3 bases are TGTGCCAGCAGCTTCCGGGACGCCCTCTACGAGCAGTACTTC.

This clonotype was picked up a small number of times. The chain recombines TRBV20-1 with TRBJ2-5, with D uncertain. Trimming stripped 1 base from V and 0 bases from J, with 12 bases between. The CDR3 contains 15 residues. CDR1 and CDR2 from the germline V gene are DFQATT and SNEGSKA (reference sequence). This CDR3 reads CSARGAAFYQETQYF. The CDR3 nucleotides read TGCAGTGCTAGAGGGGCGGCGTTTTACCAAGAGACCCAGTACTTC.

The V gene is TRBV20-1, the J gene TRBJ2-1; D remains ambiguous. The CDR3 is made up of 14 amino acids. Per the germline V gene, CDR1 is DFQATT and CDR2 is SNEGSKA (reference sequence). Trimming pared 2 bases from V and 0 bases from J, leaving 8 bases between. The CDR3 DNA follows: TGCAGTGCTAGAACCCTCAGCTCCTACAATGAGCAGTTCTTC. Protein product: CSARTLSSYNEQFF.

This rearrangement joins TRBV5-1 to TRBJ2-3; 9 bases map to TRBD1. The V gene end was trimmed by 4 bases and the J gene end by 6 bases; junction bases not matched to a gene: 3. Germline V CDR1 and CDR2: SGHRS, YFSETQ. CDR3 length equals 13 residues. The DNA of the CDR3 is TGCGCCAGCAGCGGGACAGGGTCGGATACGCAGTATTTT. Protein: CASSGTGSDTQYF. The full variable domain, its missing parts supplied by reference TRBV5-1 and TRBJ2-3, is KAGVTQTPRYLIKTRGQQVTLSCSPISGHRSVSWYQQTPGQGLQFLFEYFSETQRNKGNFPGRFSGRQFSNSRSEMNVSTLELGDSALYLCASSGTGSDTQYFGPGTRLTVL.

The rearrangement uses TRBV10-3 and TRBJ2-7; TRBD1 matches at 10 bases. J was trimmed by 6 bases and V by 2 bases; bases with no gene match: 4. CDR1 and CDR2 (germline): ENHRY, SYGVKD. This CDR3 comprises 14 residues. CDR3 nucleotide sequence: TGTGCCATCAGTGAGGGACAGGGGGAGGTCGAGCAGTACTTC. This translates into CAISEGQGEVEQYF.

The chain uses TRBV6-2 or TRBV6-3 and TRBJ2-5; no reliable D call. There are 13 residues in the CDR3. Germline V gives CDR1 MNHEY, CDR2 SVGEGT. The V end lost 6 bases, the J end lost 5 bases, and 13 bases lay between the germline ends. The CDR3 DNA sequence: TGTGCCAGCAGACCACACGGGTACGAGACCCAGTACTTC. This encodes CASRPHGYETQYF.

In this sample, this clonotype turned up once. V and J are TRBV20-1 and TRBJ2-1; 9 bases line up with TRBD2. The CDR3 is made up of 18 amino acids. With 2 bases clipped from V and 2 bases from J, the junction kept 13 bases outside the gene matches. CDR1 and CDR2 from the germline V gene are DFQATT and SNEGSKA (reference sequence). The CDR3 nucleotides read TGCAGTGCTAGACGTCGAACTAGCGGGCTAGGCACCTACAATGAGCAGTTCTTC. The encoded protein is CSARRRTSGLGTYNEQFF.

The chain employs TRBV29-1 and TRBJ1-4; TRBD1 is a possible D gene (5 bases). Trimming cost V 2 bases and J 0 bases, with 13 bases left between them. CDR1 is SQVTM, CDR2 ANQGSEA, per germline. The CDR3 consists of 16 residues. This chain's CDR3 is CSVEQGGAATNEKLFF. CDR3 nucleotides: TGCAGCGTTGAACAGGGAGGGGCCGCAACTAATGAAAAACTGTTTTTT. The variable domain in full, completed from reference TRBV29-1 and TRBJ1-4, reads SAVISQKPSRDICQRGTSLTIQCQVDSQVTMMFWYRQQPGQSLTLIATANQGSEATYESGFVIDKFPISRPNLTFSTLTVSNMSPEDSSIYLCSVEQGGAATNEKLFFGSGTQLSVL.

This chain uses TRBV6-1 with TRBJ2-7; D gene ambiguous. Germline V lookup: CDR1 MNHNS, CDR2 SASEGT. The CDR3 sequence is 14 residues long. Deletions cut 3 bases from V and 0 bases from J, with 9 bases between. In DNA form, the CDR3 reads TGTGCCAGCAGTGAGGTATGGAACTCCTACGAGCAGTACTTC. It is translated as CASSEVWNSYEQYF.

The rearrangement links TRBV11-2 to TRBJ1-2; 8 positions agree with TRBD1. This CDR3 spans 13 amino acids. V lost 3 bases, J lost 8 bases, and 5 bases stayed unmatched. Germline CDR1 and CDR2: SGHAT and FQNNGV. The CDR3 DNA sequence: TGTGCCAGCAGCTTTCCAGGGGGCGAGGGCTACACCTTC. Protein product: CASSFPGGEGYTF.